One T cell receptor beta chain is described in this entry. Only in-frame clones appear in the TCRdb table, and some are missing; sequencing was by immunoSEQ multiplex PCR. The data show 660,000 or so clones, with around 96% seen just once and 0.11% held by the top ten. This sample is drawn from a study of shared clonotypes between healthy human individuals. It was CD45RO-negative cells, positively selected for CCR7, that made up naive CD8 cells, with terminally differentiated effector memory CD45RA+ cells excluded. The origin of this receptor is a woman in her 30s in good health. Sequences were obtained from naive CD8+ T cells sorted from blood.

The CDR3: CASSPRTGSYQETQYF. DNA of the CDR3: TGTGCCAGCAGCCCCCGGACAGGTTCCTATCAAGAGACCCAGTACTTC. The chain links TRBV7-9 to TRBJ2-5; 7 bases are a match to TRBD1. CDR1 and CDR2 from the germline V gene are SEHNR and FQNEAQ (reference sequence). Unmatched junction bases numbered 11, after V lost 5 bases and J lost 2 bases. This CDR3 comprises 16 residues.